This T cell receptor beta chain is from a study of shared clonotypes between healthy human individuals (dated by TCRdb to about 2020). With respect to the entire study: The cohort included a few men and two women between 18 and 49 years of age. For each donor, CD4 naive and CD4 memory were each given three plates, CD8 naive was given two plates, and CD8 memory was given one plate. To estimate repertoire size and how much clonotypes are shared between individuals, the study performed deep sequencing of blood TCR repertoires from a handful of healthy adults. Leukapheresis yielded between about 0.94 and 9.5 billion PBMCs per donor. Libraries were prepared and TCR repertoires were sequenced by different laboratories using diverse techniques, in order to increase sequencing depth and limit assay-specific biases.

Using the deep immunoSEQ assay, TCR CDR3 regions were amplified from genomic DNA by multiplex PCR. Genomic DNA extracted from each cell subset was distributed evenly over all wells of several immunoSEQ 96-well plates, and each plate served as one replicate. For sorted subsets, roughly 200 ng genomic DNA, equal to tens of thousands of T cell genomes, was loaded into each replicate PCR. Purified libraries were quantified with a Qubit 3.0 fluorometer, sized on a Bioanalyzer 2100, and re-quantified with the KAPA Library Quantification kit. Every immunoSEQ 96-well plate was sequenced on a separate single-read 150-cycle Illumina NextSeq 550 flow cell. Processing in the source paper ran as follows. Because only junctional sequences without quality scores were contained in the immunoSEQ output, filtering matching that applied to full-length reads could not be performed. Sequences were annotated with PyIR, a Python wrapper for IgBLAST v1.9, and V/J genes and CDR3 were assigned using IMGT germline references. Reads were filtered out if the reads had weak V/J assignments (E-value above 1e-6), no CDR3, stop codons, out-of-frame junctions, or ambiguous translated residues. V3J clonotypes were defined by identical inferred V gene, J gene, and CDR3 amino acid sequence. Percentage overlap between repertoires was calculated by dividing the number of shared unique clonotypes by the size of the smaller repertoire. Three approaches were used to assess repertoire richness: RTK rarefaction, the Chao1 estimator, and Recon v2.1 estimates of unobserved clonotypes. For all TCRbeta clonotypes obtained by the gDNA method from several donors, generation probabilities were computed with OLGA. The immuneACCESS repertoire file appears here via TCRdb, limited to in-frame rearrangements. These files lack a portion of the clones; in checked studies, under half of the deficit traces to unresolved V genes, and the cause of the others is not known. D and trimming come from the DNA, and the V and J calls and clone size come from that table. This sample gives millions of clones in total; about 93% of them show up just once. The ten largest make up 1.5% to 2% of the sample.

The CDR3 starts with the cysteine, ends with the phenylalanine, and has 12 residues. Just CDR3 DNA is preserved here, 36 bases in frame from base 1. CDR1 and CDR2, per the germline V gene, are MDHEN and SYDVKM. V is cut by 3 bases and J by 5 bases, and the space between the germline ends is 7 bases. CD8 naive samples were obtained by positive selection for CCR7 among CD45RO-negative cells, yielding a CD45RA+CCR7+ population from which TemRA cells were excluded. The donors were healthy, HIV-negative adults who had no recently reported acute infections or vaccinations. Only Caucasian adults living in Nashville, Tennessee, USA were represented among the donors. After blood collection by leukapheresis, PBMCs were isolated using Ficoll-Histopaque density gradient centrifugation and then cryopreserved in the vapor phase of liquid nitrogen. Analytical flow cytometry was used to check the purity and quantity of every magnetically sorted T cell population. From each sorted fraction, genomic DNA was isolated and quantified by UV absorbance on a Nanodrop 2000c.

Study-level results and caveats: About 4.5% of naive CD4, 3% to 3.5% of naive CD8, about 2.1% of memory CD4, and 0.4% of memory CD8 clonotypes were shared across a few donors. Rarefaction of sorted-subset datasets indicated incomplete sequencing despite the large sequencing depth. Compared with non-shared clonotypes, the clonotypes found in all four sorted-subset donors had higher generation probabilities. The small number of donors limited the genetic and exposure-history diversity represented. Estimated clonotype richness was generally larger for naive than for memory subsets. Sampling was restricted to blood, and TCR repertoires in tissues likely differ from the TCR repertoires found in blood. Pairwise subsampling led to the expectation that sequencing depth would affect the degree of clonotype sharing among donors.

Worth noting for this clone: What antigen it recognizes has not been identified. Per-base quality was not reported, and no clone a single base away is much larger than it. The sample holds other DNA sequences that translate to the same CDR3.

The chain uses TRBV28 and TRBJ1-1; the D gene identity is not certain. The specimen sequenced was naive CD8+ T cells from PBMCs. In the paper's terms, the cell subset or site label means: CD45RA+CCR7+. This TCR was sampled from a young man in good health. Some clones in this sample may be carry-over from other donors' samples. The DNA sequence is as follows: TGTGCCAGCAGTTTTCCAGGAACTGAAGCTTTCTTT. Translated, this is CASSFPGTEAFF. Full variable domain (CDR3 extended with the reference TRBV28 and TRBJ1-1 proteins): DVKVTQSSRYLVKRTGEKVFLECVQDMDHENMFWYRQDPGLGLRLIYFSYDVKMKEKGDIPEGYSVSREKKERFSLILESASTNQTSMYLCASSFPGTEAFFGQGTRLTVV.